The 20 T cell receptor beta chains listed next were all sequenced from one sample in a study of blood T cell repertoires in COVID-19. TCRdb's table, derived via immunoSEQ multiplex PCR, lists solely in-frame clones and lacks some. The sample contains approximately 61,000 clones, roughly 80% of which appear only once. Specimen: peripheral blood. Receptors were obtained from a man between 70 and 80 years old with acute or convalescent COVID-19.

The chain employs TRBV2 and TRBJ1-1; no definite D call. The V end was cut by 9 bases, the J end by 1 base, with 6 bases between. The CDR3 is 11 residues long. From germline, CDR1 is SNHLY and CDR2 FYNNEI. CDR3 nucleotides: TGTGCCAGTCAGGAGAACACTGAAGCTTTCTTT. It codes for CASQENTEAFF.

This chain links TRBV7-9 with TRBJ2-7; no clear D. Looked up from germline, CDR1 is SEHNR and CDR2 is FQNEAQ (reference sequence). This CDR3 region has 13 residues. The V and J ends lost 1 base and 3 bases respectively, with 7 bases between them. CDR3 bases: TGTGCCAGCAGCTTAGTGTCAGGCTACGAGCAGTACTTC. This translates into CASSLVSGYEQYF.

This clone was seen once. The chain carries TRBV28 and TRBJ1-5; the match to TRBD1 covers 8 bases. CDR1 and CDR2 (germline): MDHEN, SYDVKM. Trimming took 5 bases from V and 2 from J; bases not matched to a gene: 8. The CDR3 has 16 amino acids. CDR3 protein: CASSPSDRGGNQPQHF. CDR3 DNA sequence: TGTGCCAGCAGTCCCTCCGACAGGGGAGGCAATCAGCCCCAGCATTTT.

The V call is TRBV5-5, the J call TRBJ1-3; perhaps TRBD1 as D (6 bases). The CDR3 contains 16 residues. Between the trimmed V and J ends, which lost 3 bases and 4 bases, there was a span of 17 bases. Germline V gene data show CDR1 as SGHKS and CDR2 as YYEKEE (reference sequence). The chain's CDR3 is CASSSRLQGSGNTIYF. CDR3 bases: TGTGCCAGCAGCTCCAGATTACAGGGTTCAGGAAACACCATATATTTT.

The genes are TRBV11-2 and TRBJ2-5, with 8 positions matching TRBD1. J gave up 1 base and V 5 bases, and 9 bases lay outside the gene matches. CDR1 and CDR2 from the germline V gene are SGHAT and FQNNGV. The CDR3 totals 16 residues. CDR3 sequence: CASSPGTGSIQETQYF. In nucleotides, the CDR3 is TGTGCCAGCAGCCCGGGGACAGGATCAATCCAAGAGACCCAGTACTTC.

The V and J genes are TRBV19 and TRBJ1-2; TRBD1 aligns across 10 bases. Per germline, CDR1 LNHDA and CDR2 SQIVND (reference sequence). The J segment lost 7 bases and the V segment lost 6 bases, leaving 8 bases of the junction unmatched. The length of the CDR3 is 14 residues. CDR3 sequence: CASREDRGRLGYTF. DNA for the CDR3: TGTGCCAGTAGAGAAGACAGGGGGCGACTTGGCTACACCTTC. Based on the CDR3 plus reference TRBV19 and TRBJ1-2, the full variable domain is DGGITQSPKYLFRKEGQNVTLSCEQNLNHDAMYWYRQDPGQGLRLIYYSQIVNDFQKGDIAEGYSVSREKKESFPLTVTSAQKNPTAFYLCASREDRGRLGYTFGSGTRLTVV.

V gene TRBV29-1 combines with J gene TRBJ2-7, with TRBD1 matching 11 bases. V shed 4 bases and J 0 bases; nucleotides not matched to a gene: 17. The germline V gene has CDR1 SQVTM and CDR2 ANQGSEA. This CDR3 spans 19 amino acids. CDR3 amino acids: CSVGWERTGGSPLSYEQYF. In DNA form, the CDR3 reads TGCAGCGTTGGTTGGGAAAGGACAGGGGGCAGTCCCCTCTCCTACGAGCAGTACTTC.

J is TRBJ1-1 and V is TRBV6-2 or TRBV6-3; TRBD1 matches 7 bases. Losses at the gene ends were 0 bases for V and 3 bases for J; bases not matched to a gene: 1. In germline, CDR1 is MNHEY, CDR2 SVGEGT. The CDR3 extends over 14 amino acids. This CDR3 is CASSYSQGDTEAFF. CDR3 DNA sequence: TGTGCCAGCAGTTACTCTCAGGGGGACACTGAAGCTTTCTTT.

Turning to this clone: Since the CDR3 does not end with the conserved phenylalanine or tryptophan, this likely comes from a read error. It is unclear where the CDR3 begins or ends on the DNA, so no DNA is shown, and the CDR3 is as TCRdb lists it. The V call is TRBV14, the J call TRBJ1-2. The CDR3 contains 15 residues when both ends are counted. Looked up from germline, CDR1 is SGHDN and CDR2 is FVKESK. Here the CDR3 reads CASSRRGGHFSRESI.

V usage is TRBV19 and J usage is TRBJ2-2, with 9 bases identical to TRBD1. The V gene end was trimmed by 10 bases and the J gene end by 6 bases; junction bases not matched to a gene: 18. The CDR3 is 17 amino acids. Germline V gives CDR1 LNHDA, CDR2 SQIVND (reference sequence). The CDR3 sequence is CATSVRGTGFFSGELFF. For the CDR3, the DNA is TGTGCCACAAGTGTCAGGGGGACAGGGTTTTTTTCCGGGGAGCTGTTTTTT.

The rearrangement links TRBV21-1 to TRBJ1-1; TRBD1 is taken as the D call from the table, unchecked against the DNA. TRBV21-1 is a listed pseudogene. This CDR3 comprises 17 residues. CDR3: CASSKAGFPGGRTEAFF. CDR3 DNA: TGTGCCAGCAGCAAAGCGGGGTTCCCAGGGGGACGAACTGAAGCTTTCTTT.

The V call is TRBV28, the J call TRBJ2-7; D may be TRBD2 (5 bases). Deletions cut 6 bases from V and 2 bases from J, with 20 bases between. The germline V gene encodes CDR1 MDHEN and CDR2 SYDVKM. CDR3 length: 16 amino acids. CDR3 bases: TGTGCCAGCAGCCTTGAGGGAAGCGTAGTCCCCTACGAGCAGTACTTC. It specifies CASSLEGSVVPYEQYF.

The V and J genes are TRBV19 and TRBJ1-5; 7 bases match TRBD1. V dropped 3 bases and J dropped 2; count of bases not matched to a gene: 1. Looked up from germline, CDR1 is LNHDA and CDR2 is SQIVND (reference sequence). This CDR3 has 14 residues. CDR3 in DNA: TGTGCCAGTAGTATTACAGGGGGCAATCAGCCCCAGCATTTT. It is translated as CASSITGGNQPQHF.

The chain couples TRBV10-3 to TRBJ2-7, with 7 bases aligning to TRBD1. The germline V gene has CDR1 ENHRY and CDR2 SYGVKD. J gave up 0 bases and V 6 bases, and 5 bases lay outside the gene matches. The CDR3 consists of 14 residues. Here the CDR3 DNA reads TGTGCCATCAGGGGGACAGCTAGCTCCTACGAGCAGTACTTC. It specifies CAIRGTASSYEQYF.

Here the CDR3 reads CASNAVTDTQYF. The DNA for the CDR3 is TGTGCCAGCAACGCAGTGACAGATACGCAGTATTTT. This sequence joins TRBV7-9 and TRBJ2-3; D is undetermined. V was trimmed by 7 bases and J by 3 bases, leaving 8 bases between them. Germline V gene lookup returns CDR1 SEHNR and CDR2 FQNEAQ (reference sequence). The CDR3 extends over 12 amino acids. Full variable domain (outside the CDR3, taken from reference TRBV7-9 and TRBJ2-3): DTGVSQNPRHKITKRGQNVTFRCDPISEHNRLYWYRQTLGQGPEFLTYFQNEAQLEKSRLLSDRFSAERPKGSFSTLEIQRTEQGDSAMYLCASNAVTDTQYFGPGTRLTVL.

This clone was seen once. The chain uses TRBV7-2 and TRBJ1-4, with 8 bases identical to TRBD1. The germline gives CDR1 SGHTA, CDR2 FQGNSA. The junction had 15 bases not matched to a gene; V was cut back by 2 bases and J by 4 bases. This CDR3 has 19 residues. CDR3 residues: CASSLPGTGSYRDNEKLFF. The CDR3, as DNA: TGTGCCAGCAGCTTACCCGGGACAGGTTCTTATCGGGATAATGAAAAACTGTTTTTT.

V usage is TRBV9 and J usage is TRBJ1-5, with D perhaps TRBD1 (5 bases). The V gene's germline CDR1 is SGDLS and CDR2 YYNGEE. CDR3 size: 15 residues. V was shortened by 3 bases and J by 4 bases, with 14 bases between the two germline ends. CDR3 DNA: TGTGCCAGCAGCGGGCGCGGGACGGAGAATCAGCCCCAGCATTTT. Translation gives CASSGRGTENQPQHF.

This chain joins TRBV9 and TRBJ1-6; 7 bases map to TRBD1. V was pared by 4 bases and J by 10 bases, with 5 bases of the junction left unmatched. CDR1 and CDR2 from the germline V gene are SGDLS and YYNGEE. The CDR3 length is 13 residues. CDR3 bases: TGTGCCAGCAGCCTCGACAGGGAGTCACCCCTCCACTTT. Its protein is CASSLDRESPLHF.

The chain is built from TRBV3-1 (or the pseudogene TRBV3-2) and TRBJ1-6; D ambiguous. The CDR3 covers 14 residues. Trimming left V 1 base short and J 7 bases short, with 8 bases between. Germline assignment: CDR1 LGHDT and CDR2 YNNKEL (reference sequence). In DNA form, the CDR3 reads TGTGCCAGCAGCCAAGGCAGACACAATTCACCCCTCCACTTT. Its translation is CASSQGRHNSPLHF.

V usage is TRBV4-1 and J usage is TRBJ2-1, with 9 nucleotides matching TRBD2. Losses at the gene ends were 3 bases for V and 0 bases for J; bases not matched to a gene: 6. This CDR3 has 17 residues. The germline V gene encodes CDR1 MGHRA and CDR2 YSYEKL. The CDR3 reads CASSQGLARSSYNEQFF. The CDR3 coding sequence is TGCGCCAGCAGCCAGGGACTAGCAAGGAGCTCCTACAATGAGCAGTTCTTC.